Below are 9 T cell receptor beta chains sequenced from a single sample in a study of T and B cells in COVID-19 patients. TRB rearrangements were amplified by multiplex PCR with BIOMED2 TRB-A/B primers. TCRdb redid the calling of the multiplex PCR reads with MiXCR, one entry per CDR3 protein. Of thousands of distinct CDR3 sequences detected, roughly 35% appear once; the ten largest clones hold about 50%. Each TRB amplification used roughly 240-550 ng of genomic DNA from blood. Material for sequencing was blood. The receptors stem from a human donor with active COVID-19.

The V gene is TRBV6-5, the J gene TRBJ1-2; D is ambiguous. The CDR3 has 14 residues. The V and J ends lost 4 bases and 3 bases respectively, with 12 bases between them. Germline V gene lookup returns CDR1 MNHEY and CDR2 SVGAGI. The CDR3 protein is CASSFTRWDYGYTF. CDR3 bases: TGTGCCAGCAGTTTTACTCGGTGGGACTATGGCTACACCTTC.

The chain carries TRBV13 and TRBJ2-2; 7 bases are shared with TRBD1. The CDR3 extends over 17 amino acids. Germline V gene lookup returns CDR1 PRHDT and CDR2 FYEKMQ (reference sequence). V dropped 0 bases and J dropped 3; count of bases not matched to a gene: 7. Here the CDR3 reads CASSLGGRGSDTGELFF. Written as DNA, the CDR3 is TGTGCCAGCAGCTTAGGGGGCAGGGGGAGCGACACCGGGGAGCTGTTTTTT. Combining the CDR3 with reference TRBV13 and TRBJ2-2 gives the whole variable domain AAGVIQSPRHLIKEKRETATLKCYPIPRHDTVYWYQQGPGQDPQFLISFYEKMQSDKGSIPDRFSAQQFSDYHSELNMSSLELGDSALYFCASSLGGRGSDTGELFFGEGSRLTVL.

This clonotype was observed a handful of times. J is TRBJ2-7 and V is TRBV27; 9 bases agree with TRBD1. The germline gives CDR1 MNHEY, CDR2 SMNVEV (reference sequence). The CDR3 has 15 residues. V trimming: 3 bases; J trimming: 7 bases; junction bases outside the gene matches: 10. In DNA, the CDR3 is TGTGCCAGCAGTTTGACAGGGACAGGGATCAAGGAGCAGTACTTC. Amino acids: CASSLTGTGIKEQYF.

The genes are TRBV30 and TRBJ1-1; D not resolved. V was cut by 5 bases and J by 4 bases, with 11 bases left in between. CDR3 length equals 12 residues. Germline CDR1 is GTSNPN and CDR2 is SVGIG (reference sequence). The CDR3 DNA sequence: TGTGCCTGGGCCGGGGAGACCACTGAAGCTTTCTTT. Translating gives CAWAGETTEAFF.

The chain employs TRBV19 and TRBJ1-4; D is undetermined. V lost 7 bases and J lost 0, with 12 bases in between. CDR3 size: 15 residues. Germline loops: CDR1 LNHDA, CDR2 SQIVND (reference sequence). In nucleotides, the CDR3 is TGTGCCAGTAATTTCAAAGCCGCAACTAATGAAAAACTGTTTTTT. Translating gives CASNFKAATNEKLFF.

The chain is built from TRBV19 and TRBJ2-5, with D hard to call. The CDR3 totals 13 residues. The V gene lost 6 bases and the J gene lost 3 bases, with 11 bases spanning the gap. In germline, CDR1 is LNHDA, CDR2 SQIVND (reference sequence). CDR3: CASSPVREETQYF. The CDR3 DNA reads TGTGCCAGTAGCCCGGTTAGGGAAGAGACCCAGTACTTC.

In its sample, this clonotype was seen once. This chain joins TRBV7-9 and TRBJ2-7, with 7 bases fitting TRBD1. Germline CDR1 SEHNR, CDR2 FQNEAQ (reference sequence). V was clipped by 5 bases and J by 5 bases; unmatched bases: 15. The CDR3 runs 16 residues. The CDR3 loop reads CASSPPGVNRGNEQYF. CDR3 DNA: TGTGCCAGCAGCCCCCCCGGTGTTAACAGGGGCAACGAGCAGTACTTC.

This chain uses TRBV11-3 with TRBJ2-1; 9 bases are shared with TRBD2. The CDR3 contains 15 residues. V shed 3 bases and J 4 bases; nucleotides not matched to a gene: 4. Germline CDR1 is SGHNT and CDR2 is YENEEA. The CDR3 spells CASSFRTSEYNEQFF. In DNA form, the CDR3 reads TGTGCCAGCAGCTTTAGGACTAGCGAATACAATGAGCAGTTCTTC.

This clonotype turned up a few times. The CDR3 spells CASRNGVREAFF. In DNA form, the CDR3 reads TGTGCCAGCAGAAACGGCGTTCGGGAAGCTTTCTTT. V and J are TRBV27 and TRBJ1-1, with D uncertain. The CDR3 has 12 amino acids. V shed 6 bases and J shed 8 bases, with 13 bases lying between them. Germline CDR1 reads MNHEY; CDR2 reads SMNVEV (reference sequence).